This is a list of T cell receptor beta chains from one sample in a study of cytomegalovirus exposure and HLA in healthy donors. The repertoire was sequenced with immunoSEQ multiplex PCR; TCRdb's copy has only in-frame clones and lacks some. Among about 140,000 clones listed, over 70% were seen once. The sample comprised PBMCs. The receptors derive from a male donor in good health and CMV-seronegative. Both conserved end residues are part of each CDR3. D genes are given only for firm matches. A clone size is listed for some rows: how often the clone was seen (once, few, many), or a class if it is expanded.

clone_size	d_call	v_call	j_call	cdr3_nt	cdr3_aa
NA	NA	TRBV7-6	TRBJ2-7	TGTGCCAGCAGCTTCGGGACCCCCACAGGGAACTCCTACGAGCAGTACTTC	CASSFGTPTGNSYEQYF
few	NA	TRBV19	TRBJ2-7	TGTGCCAGTAGTATTGACATCTCCTACGAGCAGTACTTC	CASSIDISYEQYF
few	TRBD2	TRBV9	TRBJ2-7	TGTGCCAGCAGCTCCCTAGGGCTAGCGGGGGGCGAGCAGTACTTC	CASSSLGLAGGEQYF
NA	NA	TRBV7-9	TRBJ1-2	TGTGCCAGCAGCTTAGAGGGAGGGGGCTACACCTTC	CASSLEGGGYTF
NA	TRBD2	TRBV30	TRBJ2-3	TGTGCCTGGAGCATAAGGGTGATAGCGGGGGAAGATACGCAGTATTTT	CAWSIRVIAGEDTQYF
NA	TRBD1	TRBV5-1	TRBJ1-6	TGCGCCAGCAGCTTGGGTGGGACAGGGGATTCACCCCTCCACTTT	CASSLGGTGDSPLHF
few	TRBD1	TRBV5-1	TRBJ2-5	TGCGCCAGCAGCTCGACAGGGACAGAGACCCAGTACTTC	CASSSTGTETQYF
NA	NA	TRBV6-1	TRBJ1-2	TGTGCCAGCAGTGAAGCGCCGGGAACAATTTATGGCTACACCTTC	CASSEAPGTIYGYTF
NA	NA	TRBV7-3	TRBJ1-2	TGTGCCAGCAGCTTTGACGGGGGGCTCGGCTACACCTTC	CASSFDGGLGYTF
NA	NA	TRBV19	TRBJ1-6	TGTGCCAGTAGTATAGCAGTATTGGCCAATTCACCCCTCCACTTT	CASSIAVLANSPLHF
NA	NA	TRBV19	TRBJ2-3	TGTGCCACCGTACAGGGCTCCACAGATACGCAGTATTTT	CATVQGSTDTQYF
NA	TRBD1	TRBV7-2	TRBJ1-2	TGTGCCAGCAGCTACAGGGGAGATGGCTACACCTTC	CASSYRGDGYTF
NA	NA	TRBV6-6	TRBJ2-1	TGTGCCAGCAGACCACAGAACAATGAGCAGTTCTTC	CASRPQNNEQFF
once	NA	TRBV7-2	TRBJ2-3	TGTGCCAGCAGCCCTAGGACAGCTAGAGGTACGCAGTATTTT	CASSPRTARGTQYF
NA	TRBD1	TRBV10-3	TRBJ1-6	TGTGCCGGCCGAGGGGGCCTGAATTCACCCCTCCACTTT	CAGRGGLNSPLHF
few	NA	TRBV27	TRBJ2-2	TGTGCCAGCAGTTTACTCGGGAACACCGGGGAGCTGTTTTTT	CASSLLGNTGELFF
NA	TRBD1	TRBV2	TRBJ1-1	TGTGCCAGCAGTTCGTCCGGGACAGGGTTGGGGAACACTGAAGCTTTCTTT	CASSSSGTGLGNTEAFF
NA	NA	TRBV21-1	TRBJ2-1	TGTGCCAGCAGCAAGCGGGAGGACAGGAGATCCTACAATGAGCAGTTCTTC	CASSKREDRRSYNEQFF
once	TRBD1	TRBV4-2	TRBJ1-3	TGTGCCAGCAGCCTCGAAGGAGCAGGACAGACAGGGAAGGCCTCTGGAAACACCATATATTTT	CASSLEGAGQTGKASGNTIYF
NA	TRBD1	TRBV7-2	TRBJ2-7	TGTGCCAGCAGCTTCGGGGACAGGGCGAACGAGCAGTACTTC	CASSFGDRANEQYF
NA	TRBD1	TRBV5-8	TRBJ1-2	TGTGCCAGCAGGACAGGGACTGGCTACACCTTC	CASRTGTGYTF
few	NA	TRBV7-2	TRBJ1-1	TGTGCCAGCAGCCTAACAGTGAACACTGAAGCTTTCTTT	CASSLTVNTEAFF
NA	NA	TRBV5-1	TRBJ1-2	TGCGCCAGCAGCTTGTTCGTCGCGAACTATGGCTACACCTTC	CASSLFVANYGYTF
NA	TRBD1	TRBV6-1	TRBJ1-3	TGTGCCAGCAGTGACTCGGGACAGGGAAACACCATATATTTT	CASSDSGQGNTIYF
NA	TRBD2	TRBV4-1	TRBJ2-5	TGCGCCAGCAGCCAAGAGCGGGGGACTAGCGGGTTAGGGACCCAGTACTTC	CASSQERGTSGLGTQYF
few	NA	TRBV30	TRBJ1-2	TGTGCCTGGAGACAGGGATTGTATGGCTACACCTTC	CAWRQGLYGYTF
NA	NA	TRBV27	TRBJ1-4	TGTGCCAGCGGAGTTCGAACTGACGGAGCATTTGCAACTAATGAAAAACTGTTTTTT	CASGVRTDGAFATNEKLFF
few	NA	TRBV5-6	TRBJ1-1	TGTGCCAGCAGCCCCTGGCCAGGGTCCTCGACTGAAGCTTTCTTT	CASSPWPGSSTEAFF
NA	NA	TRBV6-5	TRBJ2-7	TGTGCCAGCAGTTCGCAAGGGGGCTCCTACGAGCAGTACTTC	CASSSQGGSYEQYF
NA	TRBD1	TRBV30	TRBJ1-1	TGTGCCTGGAGACGACAGGGGCGGCTGAACACTGAAGCTTTCTTT	CAWRRQGRLNTEAFF
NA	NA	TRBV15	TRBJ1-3	TGTGCCACCAGCAGAGGTTACAAGACTTACTCTGGAAACACCATATATTTT	CATSRGYKTYSGNTIYF
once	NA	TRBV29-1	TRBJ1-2	TGCAGCGTTGATGGCTTTGGGACTTATGGCTACACCTTC	CSVDGFGTYGYTF
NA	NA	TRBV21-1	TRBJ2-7	TGTGCCAGCAGCAAAGCGCCGGGGATCGAGACCTACGAGCAGTACTTC	CASSKAPGIETYEQYF
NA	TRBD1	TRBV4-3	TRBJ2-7	TGCGCCAGCAGCCAAGCGTTGTCCGGGACAGGGGCCTACGAGCAGTACTTC	CASSQALSGTGAYEQYF
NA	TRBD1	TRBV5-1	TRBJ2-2	TGCGCCAGCAGCTGGGGGACAGGGTCTCCCGGGGAGCTGTTTTTT	CASSWGTGSPGELFF
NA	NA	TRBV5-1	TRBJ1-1	TGCGCCAGCAGCCTGCGGCAGGGGAACACTGAAGCTTTCTTT	CASSLRQGNTEAFF
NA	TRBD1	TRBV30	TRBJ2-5	TGTGCCTGGAGTTTAGGGGACAGGGGTCGCCCCCCGTACTTC	CAWSLGDRGRPPYF
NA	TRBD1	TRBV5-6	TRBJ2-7	TGTGCCAGCAGCCCACGGGACAGCTACTACGAGCAGTACTTC	CASSPRDSYYEQYF
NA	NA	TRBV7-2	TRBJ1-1	TGTGCCTCCGGGGGGAGACTAAACACTGAAGCTTTCTTT	CASGGRLNTEAFF